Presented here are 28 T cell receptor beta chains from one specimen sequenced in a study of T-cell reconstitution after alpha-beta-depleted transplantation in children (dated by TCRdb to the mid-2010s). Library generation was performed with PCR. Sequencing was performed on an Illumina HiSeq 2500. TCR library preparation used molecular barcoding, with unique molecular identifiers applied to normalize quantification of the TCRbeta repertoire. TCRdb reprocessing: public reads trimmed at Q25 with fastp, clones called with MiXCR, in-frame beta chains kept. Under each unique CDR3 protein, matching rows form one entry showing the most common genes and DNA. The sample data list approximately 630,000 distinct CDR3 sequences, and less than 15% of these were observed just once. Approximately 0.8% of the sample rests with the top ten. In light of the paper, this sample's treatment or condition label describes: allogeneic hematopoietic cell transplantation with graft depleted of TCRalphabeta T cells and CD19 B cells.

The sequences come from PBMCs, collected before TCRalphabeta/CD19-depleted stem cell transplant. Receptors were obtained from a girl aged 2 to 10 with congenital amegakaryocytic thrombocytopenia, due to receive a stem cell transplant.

The DNA for the CDR3 is TGTGCCAGCATTTCAGGGCTGAACACTGAAGCTTTCTTT. Residues: CASISGLNTEAFF. V usage is TRBV28 and J usage is TRBJ1-1; possible D gene TRBD1, 5 bases. The ends were cut back, 7 bases at V and 0 bases at J, with 9 bases in the middle. The CDR3 consists of 13 residues. From germline, CDR1 is MDHEN and CDR2 SYDVKM.

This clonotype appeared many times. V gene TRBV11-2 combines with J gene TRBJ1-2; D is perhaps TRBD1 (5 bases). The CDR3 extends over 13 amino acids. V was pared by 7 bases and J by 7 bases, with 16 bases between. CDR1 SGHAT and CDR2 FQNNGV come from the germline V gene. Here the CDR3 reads CASTFGASLGYTF. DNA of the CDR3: TGTGCCAGCACCTTCGGGGCTTCTCTTGGCTACACCTTC. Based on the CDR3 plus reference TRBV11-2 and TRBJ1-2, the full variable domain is EAGVAQSPRYKIIEKRQSVAFWCNPISGHATLYWYQQILGQGPKLLIQFQNNGVVDDSQLPKDRFSAERLKGVDSTLKIQPAKLEDSAVYLCASTFGASLGYTFGSGTRLTVV.

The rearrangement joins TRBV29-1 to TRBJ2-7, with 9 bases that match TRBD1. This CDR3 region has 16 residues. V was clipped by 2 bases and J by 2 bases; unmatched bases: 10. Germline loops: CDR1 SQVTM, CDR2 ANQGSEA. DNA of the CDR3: TGCAGCGTTGAAAGTCGAGCCGGGACAGGGACCTACGAGCAGTACTTC. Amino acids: CSVESRAGTGTYEQYF.

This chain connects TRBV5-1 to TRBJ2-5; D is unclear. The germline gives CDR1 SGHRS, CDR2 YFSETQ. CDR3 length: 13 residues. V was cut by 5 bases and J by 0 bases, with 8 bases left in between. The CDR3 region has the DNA TGCGCCAGCAGACGGACCGACCAAGAGACCCAGTACTTC. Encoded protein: CASRRTDQETQYF.

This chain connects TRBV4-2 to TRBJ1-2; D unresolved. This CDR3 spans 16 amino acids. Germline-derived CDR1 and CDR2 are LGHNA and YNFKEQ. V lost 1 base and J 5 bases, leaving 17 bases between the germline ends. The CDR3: CASSQGRSRETYGYTF. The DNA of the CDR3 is TGTGCCAGCAGCCAAGGAAGGTCGAGGGAGACGTATGGCTACACCTTC.

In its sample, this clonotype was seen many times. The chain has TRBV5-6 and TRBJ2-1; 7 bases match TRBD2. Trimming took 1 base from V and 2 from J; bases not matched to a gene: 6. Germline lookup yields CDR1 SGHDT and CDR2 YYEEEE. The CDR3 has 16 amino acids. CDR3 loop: CASSLFGGSPYNEQFF. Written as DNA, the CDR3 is TGTGCCAGCAGCTTGTTTGGCGGGAGCCCCTACAATGAGCAGTTCTTC.

The CDR3 sequence is CASSVDLTAPQHF. The CDR3 DNA follows: TGTGCCAGCAGCGTAGACCTTACGGCGCCCCAGCATTTT. This chain links TRBV9 with TRBJ1-5; D uncertain. V lost 0 bases and J 9 bases, leaving 10 bases between the germline ends. The CDR3 is 13 amino acids. Germline lookup yields CDR1 SGDLS and CDR2 YYNGEE. The variable domain in full, with the rest retrieved from reference TRBV9 and TRBJ1-5, is DSGVTQTPKHLITATGQRVTLRCSPRSGDLSVYWYQQSLDQGLQFLIQYYNGEERAKGNILERFSAQQFPDLHSELNLSSLELGDSALYFCASSVDLTAPQHFGDGTRLSIL.

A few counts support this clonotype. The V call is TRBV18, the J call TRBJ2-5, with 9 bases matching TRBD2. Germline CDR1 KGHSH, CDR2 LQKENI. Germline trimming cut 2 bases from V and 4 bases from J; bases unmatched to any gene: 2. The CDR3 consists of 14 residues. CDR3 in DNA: TGTGCCAGCTCACCAGAACTAGCGGGAGAGACCCAGTACTTC. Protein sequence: CASSPELAGETQYF. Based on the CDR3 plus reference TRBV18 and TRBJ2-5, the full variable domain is NAGVMQNPRHLVRRRGQEARLRCSPMKGHSHVYWYRQLPEEGLKFMVYLQKENIIDESGMPKERFSAEFPKEGPSILRIQQVVRGDSAAYFCASSPELAGETQYFGPGTRLLVL.

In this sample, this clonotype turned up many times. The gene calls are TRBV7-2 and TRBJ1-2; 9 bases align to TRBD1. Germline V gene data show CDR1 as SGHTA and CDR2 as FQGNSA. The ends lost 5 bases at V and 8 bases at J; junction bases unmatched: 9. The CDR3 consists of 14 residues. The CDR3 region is CASSIGTGLSGYTF. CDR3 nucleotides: TGTGCCAGCAGCATTGGGACAGGGCTGTCAGGCTACACCTTC.

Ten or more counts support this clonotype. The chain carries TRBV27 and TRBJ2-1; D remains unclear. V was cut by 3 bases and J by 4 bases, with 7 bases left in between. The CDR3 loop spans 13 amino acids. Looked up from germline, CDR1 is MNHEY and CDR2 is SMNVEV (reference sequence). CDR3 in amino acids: CASSFEFYNEQFF. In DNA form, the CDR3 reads TGTGCCAGCAGTTTTGAGTTTTACAATGAGCAGTTCTTC.

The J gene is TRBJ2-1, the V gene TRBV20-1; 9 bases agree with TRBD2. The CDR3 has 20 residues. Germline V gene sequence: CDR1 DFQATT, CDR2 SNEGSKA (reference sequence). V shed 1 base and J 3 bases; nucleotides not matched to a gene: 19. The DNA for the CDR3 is TGCAGTGCTAGAGCGTCGGAAAAAACCTGGGCGGGAGGGAACTACAATGAGCAGTTCTTC. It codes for CSARASEKTWAGGNYNEQFF.

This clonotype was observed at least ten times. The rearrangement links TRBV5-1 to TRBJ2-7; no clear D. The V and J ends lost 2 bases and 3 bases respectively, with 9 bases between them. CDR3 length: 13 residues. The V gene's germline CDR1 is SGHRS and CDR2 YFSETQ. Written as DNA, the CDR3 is TGCGCCAGCAGCTTTTACTCCCTCTACGAGCAGTACTTC. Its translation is CASSFYSLYEQYF.

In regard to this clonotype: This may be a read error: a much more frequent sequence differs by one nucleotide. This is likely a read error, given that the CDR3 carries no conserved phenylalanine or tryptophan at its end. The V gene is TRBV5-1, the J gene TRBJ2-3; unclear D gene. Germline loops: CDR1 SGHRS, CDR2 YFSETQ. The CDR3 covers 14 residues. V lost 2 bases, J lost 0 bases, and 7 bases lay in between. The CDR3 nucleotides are TGCGCCAGCAGCTTCCAGGATAGCACAGATACGCAGTATTAT. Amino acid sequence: CASSFQDSTDTQYY.

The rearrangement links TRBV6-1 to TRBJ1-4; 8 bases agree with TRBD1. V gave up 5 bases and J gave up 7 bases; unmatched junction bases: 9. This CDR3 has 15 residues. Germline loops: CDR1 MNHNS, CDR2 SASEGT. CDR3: CASSPRQGSSEKLFF. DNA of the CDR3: TGTGCCAGCAGTCCGCGACAGGGGAGTAGTGAAAAACTGTTTTTT.

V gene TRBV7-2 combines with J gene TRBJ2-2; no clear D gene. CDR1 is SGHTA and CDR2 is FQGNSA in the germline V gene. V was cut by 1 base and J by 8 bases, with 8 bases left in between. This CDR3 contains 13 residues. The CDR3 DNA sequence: TGTGCCAGCAGCTTAGTCATATTTGGGGAGCTGTTTTTT. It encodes CASSLVIFGELFF.

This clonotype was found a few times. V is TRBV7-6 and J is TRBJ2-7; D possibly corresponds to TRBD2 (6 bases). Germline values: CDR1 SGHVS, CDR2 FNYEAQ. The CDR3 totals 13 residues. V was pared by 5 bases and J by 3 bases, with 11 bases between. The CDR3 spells CASSRSGNYEQYF. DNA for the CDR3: TGTGCCAGCAGCCGTAGCGGAAACTACGAGCAGTACTTC.

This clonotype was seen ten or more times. CDR3 region: CASSPPLGQGNSGANVLTF. CDR3 DNA: TGTGCCAGCAGTCCACCCCTTGGACAGGGCAACTCTGGGGCCAACGTCCTGACTTTC. The chain is built from TRBV6-4 and TRBJ2-6, with 8 bases fitting TRBD1. The V gene end was trimmed by 5 bases and the J gene end by 0 bases; junction bases not matched to a gene: 12. Germline V gives CDR1 MRHNA, CDR2 SNTAGT. The CDR3 runs to 19 residues.

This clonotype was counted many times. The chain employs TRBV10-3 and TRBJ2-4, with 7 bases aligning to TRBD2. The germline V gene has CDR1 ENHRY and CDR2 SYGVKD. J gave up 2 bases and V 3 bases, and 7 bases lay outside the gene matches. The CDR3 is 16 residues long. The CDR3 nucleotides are TGTGCCATCAGTGAAGGGGCTAGCGGTTCCAAAAACATTCAGTACTTC. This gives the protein CAISEGASGSKNIQYF.

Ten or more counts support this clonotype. The DNA of the CDR3 is TGCGCCAGCAGCTACACTGGGGATGAGCAGTTCTTC. It yields the protein CASSYTGDEQFF. The chain combines TRBV5-1 with TRBJ2-1; D is ambiguous. Trimming removed 3 bases from V and 8 bases from J, with 9 bases in between. Germline CDR1 SGHRS, CDR2 YFSETQ. The CDR3 spans 12 residues.

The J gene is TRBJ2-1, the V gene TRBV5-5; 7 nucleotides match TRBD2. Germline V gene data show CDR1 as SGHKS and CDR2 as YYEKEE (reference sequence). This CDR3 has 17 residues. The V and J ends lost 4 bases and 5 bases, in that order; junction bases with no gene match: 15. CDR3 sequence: CASSKGGTSVSDNEQFF. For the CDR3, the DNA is TGTGCCAGCAGCAAAGGTGGCACTAGCGTGTCTGACAATGAGCAGTTCTTC.

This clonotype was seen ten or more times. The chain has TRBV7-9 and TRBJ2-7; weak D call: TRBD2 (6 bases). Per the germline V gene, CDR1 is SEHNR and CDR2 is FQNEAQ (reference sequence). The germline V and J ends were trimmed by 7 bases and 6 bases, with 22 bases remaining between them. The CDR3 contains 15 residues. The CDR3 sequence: CASTFGGLIIGEQYF. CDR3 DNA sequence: TGTGCCAGCACCTTTGGGGGACTCATTATAGGCGAGCAGTACTTC.

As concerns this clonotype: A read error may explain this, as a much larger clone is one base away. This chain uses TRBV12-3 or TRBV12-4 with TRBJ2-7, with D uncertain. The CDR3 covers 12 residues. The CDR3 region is CASSSIAYEPYF. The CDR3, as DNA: TGTGCCAGCAGTTCTATCGCCTACGAGCCGTACTTC.

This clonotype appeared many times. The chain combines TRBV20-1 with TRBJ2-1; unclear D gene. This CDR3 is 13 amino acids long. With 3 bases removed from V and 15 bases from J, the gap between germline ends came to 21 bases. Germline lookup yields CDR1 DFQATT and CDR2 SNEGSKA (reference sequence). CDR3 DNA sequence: TGCAGTGCTAGCGATCCGGGCCTAAGGTATCTGTTCTTC. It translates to CSASDPGLRYLFF.

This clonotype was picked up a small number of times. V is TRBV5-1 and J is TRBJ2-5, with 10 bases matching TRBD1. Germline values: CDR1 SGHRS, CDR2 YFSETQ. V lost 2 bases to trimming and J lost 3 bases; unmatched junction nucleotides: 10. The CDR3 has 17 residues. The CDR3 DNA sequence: TGCGCCAGCAGCTTCAGGGACAGGGGAGGACTAGAAGAGACCCAGTACTTC. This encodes CASSFRDRGGLEETQYF.

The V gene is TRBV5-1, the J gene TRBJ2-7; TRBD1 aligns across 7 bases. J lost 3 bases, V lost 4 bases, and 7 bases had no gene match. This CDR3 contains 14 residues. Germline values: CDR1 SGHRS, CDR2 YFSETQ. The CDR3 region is CASSPGQPFYEQYF. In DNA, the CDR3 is TGCGCCAGCAGCCCGGGACAGCCTTTCTACGAGCAGTACTTC. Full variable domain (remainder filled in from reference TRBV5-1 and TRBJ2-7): KAGVTQTPRYLIKTRGQQVTLSCSPISGHRSVSWYQQTPGQGLQFLFEYFSETQRNKGNFPGRFSGRQFSNSRSEMNVSTLELGDSALYLCASSPGQPFYEQYFGPGTRLTVT.

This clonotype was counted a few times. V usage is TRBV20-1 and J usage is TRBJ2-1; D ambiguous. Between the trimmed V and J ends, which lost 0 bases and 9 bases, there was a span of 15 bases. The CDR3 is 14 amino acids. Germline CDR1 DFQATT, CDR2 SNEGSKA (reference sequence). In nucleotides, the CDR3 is TGCAGTGCTAGAGAGGTGGGAACAGCTAGTGAGCAGTTCTTC. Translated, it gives CSAREVGTASEQFF.

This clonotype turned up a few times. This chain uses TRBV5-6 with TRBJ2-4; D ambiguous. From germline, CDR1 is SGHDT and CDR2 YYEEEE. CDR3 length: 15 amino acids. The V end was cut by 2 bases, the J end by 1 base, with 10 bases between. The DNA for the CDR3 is TGTGCCAGCAGCTTAGGGTACTCGGCCAAAAACATTCAGTACTTC. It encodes CASSLGYSAKNIQYF.

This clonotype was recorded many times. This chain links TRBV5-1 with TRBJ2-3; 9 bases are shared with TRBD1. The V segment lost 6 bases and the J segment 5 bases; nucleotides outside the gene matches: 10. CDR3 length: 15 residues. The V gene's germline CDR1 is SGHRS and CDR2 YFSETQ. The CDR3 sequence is CASTHRQGGKDTQYF. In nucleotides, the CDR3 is TGCGCCAGCACCCACCGACAGGGGGGTAAAGATACGCAGTATTTT. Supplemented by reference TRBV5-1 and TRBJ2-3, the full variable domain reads KAGVTQTPRYLIKTRGQQVTLSCSPISGHRSVSWYQQTPGQGLQFLFEYFSETQRNKGNFPGRFSGRQFSNSRSEMNVSTLELGDSALYLCASTHRQGGKDTQYFGPGTRLTVL.